This TCR beta chain was recovered during a study of blood T cells in healthy people across ages. Study as a whole: Per two T cells, template switching captured roughly one barcoded beta molecule. Overall study findings and caveats: Naive CD4+ cell counts and diversity both ran higher in long-lived than in aged donors.

Alongside a J-beta primer mix, a sample-barcoded 5' primer served in a second PCR lasting about 6 to 11 cycles. TCRdb recomputed calls from the 5' RACE reads with MiXCR, one row per CDR3 protein. The sample includes over 1,300,000 distinct CDR3 sequences, approximately 63% of them seen just once. This CDR3 is built from 17 residues. Germline CDR1 LGHNA, CDR2 YNFKEQ. Unmatched junction bases numbered 9, after V lost 4 bases and J lost 0 bases. This clonotype was detected a few times. Its antigen is undetermined. The clonotype originates from a man aged 18 to 30 in good health. The chain carries TRBV4-2 and TRBJ2-5, with TRBD1 matching over 9 bases. Sequencing was done on a sample of blood. Written as DNA, the CDR3 is TGTGCCAGCAGCCTTCGGATAGACAGGGGGGACCAAGAGACCCAGTACTTC. Its protein product is CASSLRIDRGDQETQYF.